This TCR beta chain was documented in a study of cytomegalovirus exposure and HLA in healthy donors. Study-level points and caveats: Presence/absence results assume similar sequencing depth per donor, which may not hold. Among TCR beta chains, those listed as cytomegalovirus-associated numbered some 170.

Both 60 Vbeta primers and 13 Jbeta primers went into the PCR. Generated by immunoSEQ multiplex PCR, the TCRdb table keeps only in-frame clones and is missing some. The sample lists approximately 190,000 clones, about 81% occurring once. Comment on this clone: Antigen: not known.

Likely unrecorded immune exposures existed in these nominally healthy donors. Looked up from germline, CDR1 is KGHSY and CDR2 is FQNENV. The V end lost 4 bases, the J end lost 1 base, and 16 bases lay between the germline ends. The CDR3 spans 16 residues. The TCR sequence derives from a woman aged 18 to 35 in good health and CMV-seropositive. The genes are TRBV16 and TRBJ1-1; D gene ambiguous. The specimen sequenced was PBMCs. The chain's CDR3 is CASSRARGLGNTEAFF. In DNA, the CDR3 is TGTGCCAGCAGCCGAGCTAGAGGGCTGGGGAACACTGAAGCTTTCTTT.